The clone carrying this T cell receptor (beta chain) was detected many times. The antigen is unknown. This entry is derived from a study of T cells after posttransplantation cyclophosphamide. Study results and caveats: Recipient CMV seropositivity and CMV reactivation strongly tracked TRB clonality.

Busulfan-fludarabine conditioning, marrow transplant, and cyclophosphamide on days +3 and +4 were administered. Sequencing was performed with immunoSEQ multiplex PCR; in TCRdb, only in-frame clones are kept and a portion is missing. The sample gives several thousand clones, none seen only once, and the top ten clones hold roughly a tenth. Between the trimmed V and J ends, which lost 10 bases and 3 bases, there was a span of 12 bases. The CDR3 covers 12 residues. This chain links TRBV12-3 or TRBV12-4 with TRBJ1-1; D is perhaps TRBD1 (6 bases). This material consisted of PBMCs, taken after allogeneic stem cell transplant with posttransplant cyclophosphamide. The source of this sequence is a female patient aged 50-60 years who received an allogeneic stem cell transplant from a related donor, was CMV-positive, and had no GVHD. Some T cells may be graft donor cells. The CDR3 loop reads CATSGDYTEAFF. The DNA of the CDR3 is TGTGCCACCTCAGGGGATTACACTGAAGCTTTCTTT.